The T cell receptor beta chain under discussion was sequenced for a study of identifying expanded T cells in peripheral blood (dated by TCRdb to about 2019). At the level of the whole study: Technical replicates were generated by sequencing separate aliquots of the same genomic DNA pool, and four replicates were compared pairwise.

Between the V and J ends, shortened by 5 bases and 0 bases respectively, the junction contains 11 bases. The CDR3 covers 15 residues, taking in both the cysteine and the phenylalanine. Of the read, only the CDR3 DNA is kept; its 45 bases are in frame from base 1. The germline V gene encodes CDR1 SGHTS and CDR2 YDEGEE. No immune events, such as infections, were documented for the healthy donors during the collection period. To calibrate time-dependent variance in a beta-binomial model of T-cell clone differential abundance, blood repertoires from healthy donors were used as a training cohort. The training cohort included approximately 10 healthy donors, of whom 3 were female and 7 were male. Donor ages ranged from roughly 29 to 64 years, with an average of about 44 years. Obtained from a commercial supplier, whole blood was collected from each healthy donor at three time points set around two weeks apart. Genomic DNA was extracted from unsorted whole blood for immunosequencing.

Overall study outcomes, separate from this receptor: In all healthy donors, the variance in clone template counts between samples taken roughly 14 days apart rose significantly as total template count increased. The binomial model flagged 0.9 to 1.5 differentially abundant clones between technical replicates, compared with approximately 15 over roughly 2 weeks and approximately 20 over roughly 4 weeks. Both the number of clones called differentially abundant and the false-positive rate were significantly reduced by the beta-binomial model across all healthy-donor time intervals. It was expected by the authors that biological variance in healthy repertoires might increase further over much longer intervals, such as months to years.

Concerning this clone itself: The specificity of this receptor is unknown. Base qualities are not provided; no much larger clone lies one nucleotide away.

TCRbeta CDR3 regions were profiled by bias-controlled multiplex PCR amplification of genomic DNA with the immunoSEQ Assay. In the paper's pipeline: To quantify the absolute abundance of each unique TCRbeta CDR3 region, the sequences were collapsed and filtered. Differential abundance was assessed using a binomial (Fisher-equivalent) model and a beta-binomial model in which time-dependent variance fitted from healthy donors was added. Clones with fewer than 5 combined templates were removed, and a clone was called differentially abundant if the clone's Benjamini-Hochberg FDR was below 0.01. Using the form v = (b*log(k)+a)^2, the beta-binomial variance was modeled as a function of the total template count across the two samples. The source is immuneACCESS, and TCRdb retained only in-frame sequences with V and J called. Part of the clones is not carried over; for the studies checked, unresolved V genes explain less than half of this, and the remainder is unexplained. V, J and clone size reflect that table, while D and trimming were determined from the DNA. The sample yields some 78,000 clones; more than 75% were counted once. The ten largest clones take up about 20% of the sample.

Sample: blood. The rearranged segments are TRBV5-8 and TRBJ1-4; the D gene lacks a confident call. This receptor was obtained from a person aged 18 to 70 in good health. CDR3 loop: CASRKGLATNEKLFF. DNA sequence: TGTGCCAGCAGAAAGGGCCTTGCAACTAATGAAAAACTGTTTTTT. The variable domain in full, with residues beyond the CDR3 obtained from the reference TRBV5-8 and TRBJ1-4 genes, is EAGVTQSPTHLIKTRGQQATLRCSPISGHTSVYWYQQALGLGLQFLLWYDEGEERNRGNFPPRFSGRQFPNYSSELNVNALELEDSALYLCASRKGLATNEKLFFGSGTQLSVL.